A selection of T cell receptor beta chains follows, all from one sample in a study of blood T cell repertoires in COVID-19. Profiling relied on immunoSEQ multiplex PCR, and the TCRdb table lists in-frame clones only, not all of them. The sample lists about 190,000 clones; 80% to 90% were seen once. The sample consisted of peripheral blood. These receptors were taken from a man aged 30 to 39 with acute or convalescent COVID-19. The CDR3 runs from the conserved cysteine through the conserved F or W. A D gene is named only where the DNA matches it firmly.

TRBD2,TRBV2,TRBJ2-4,CASRVGTTLAKNIQYF
.,TRBV7-3,TRBJ2-1,CASSPYPLTGNIHEQFF
.,TRBV7-9,TRBJ1-2,CASSLGGLDYGYTF
TRBD2,TRBV30,TRBJ2-7,CAWRARVTSGSGEQYF
.,TRBV28,TRBJ2-5,CASSLQLERRETQYF
TRBD2,TRBV24-1,TRBJ2-7,CATSDYSLAGRNEQYF
.,TRBV9,TRBJ1-2,CASSVVSGGFGYTF
TRBD1,TRBV28,TRBJ1-5,CASSNDRGGNQPQHF
.,TRBV28,TRBJ1-1,CASSYEGLMNTEAFF
TRBD1,TRBV19,TRBJ1-1,CASRIRQGGTEAFF
.,TRBV9,TRBJ2-3,CASSVVPGPGVGTDTQYF
TRBD1,TRBV19,TRBJ2-1,CAVTPGQEQFF
.,TRBV7-9,TRBJ1-5,CASSLDRQPQHF
.,TRBV3-1/TRBV3-2,TRBJ2-7,CASSRPGLGRYEQYF
.,TRBV28,TRBJ2-2,CASSGRAPGPGVMFF
.,TRBV7-9,TRBJ1-1,CASSLLPGDTEAFF
.,TRBV5-3,TRBJ2-1,CARSPRGPGQPLNNEQFF
TRBD1,TRBV7-2,TRBJ2-5,CASSLLGRGETQYF
TRBD1,TRBV9,TRBJ1-3,CASRAGTGSSGNTIYF
TRBD2,TRBV11-2,TRBJ2-7,CASSSGLAYEQYF
.,TRBV4-2,TRBJ1-3,CASSQDRGREDTIYF
.,TRBV7-9,TRBJ2-5,CASSLVSETQYF
TRBD1,TRBV28,TRBJ1-4,CASRAPGQKLFF
.,TRBV28,TRBJ1-2,CASRRGNYGYTF
TRBD1,TRBV11-1,TRBJ1-2,CASSPPQGASGYTF
TRBD1,TRBV28,TRBJ1-5,CASSLDRDQPQHF
TRBD1,TRBV18,TRBJ1-1,CASSPLQGENTEAFF
TRBD2,TRBV10-2,TRBJ2-5,CASSESTSGYQETQYF
.,TRBV6-5,TRBJ1-4,CASSGRVDEKLFF
.,TRBV30,TRBJ1-5,CAFQGSNSNQPQHF
TRBD1,TRBV5-1,TRBJ2-3,CASSEQGRTDTQYF
TRBD1,TRBV5-1,TRBJ2-5,CASSLSTGGAETQYF
.,TRBV27,TRBJ1-6,CASSAEIGTRNSPLHF
.,TRBV9,TRBJ1-2,CASSPVRVGDGYTF
.,TRBV10-1,TRBJ2-1,CASSETTNLGHEQFF
.,TRBV7-3,TRBJ2-2,CASSPLRNTGELFF
.,TRBV11-2,TRBJ2-1,CASSPPATGLPYNEQFF
.,TRBV12-3/TRBV12-4,TRBJ1-3,CASGSRGSDTIYF
.,TRBV6-5,TRBJ2-2,CASSRRILNTGELFF
.,TRBV25-1,TRBJ1-4,CASSRPGVRREKLFF
TRBD2,TRBV5-4,TRBJ2-2,CASSFRTSGSNTGELFF
.,TRBV19,TRBJ1-2,CASRTGNVDYGYTF
.,TRBV2,TRBJ1-2,CASSVFPEDYGYTF
TRBD2,TRBV6-5,TRBJ2-1,CASTQRGGDEQFF
.,TRBV6-5,TRBJ2-2,CASSYSPHAGGELFF
.,TRBV15,TRBJ1-5,CATSDSYSNQPQHF
.,TRBV6-8,TRBJ1-4,CASSLHHQGQSNEKLFF
.,TRBV7-9,TRBJ1-1,CASSPYAGNTEAFF
.,TRBV9,TRBJ2-5,CASSVEFGRAETQYF
.,TRBV5-1,TRBJ1-1,CASSLGEQGTEAFF
TRBD2,TRBV28,TRBJ2-7,CASSLSQREEQYF
TRBD1,TRBV5-1,TRBJ2-1,CASRHRDSTYNEQFF
.,TRBV28,TRBJ2-5,CASSFSSDWGRITHEETQYF
TRBD2,TRBV18,TRBJ2-3,CASSPAAGADTQYF